At least ten counts were recorded for the clone carrying this T cell receptor (beta chain). The data were obtained in a study of patients and donors after allogeneic stem cell transplantation. Each CDR3 protein is one row after TCRdb ran MiXCR on the RT-PCR reads. The repertoire has 200,000 to 250,000 distinct CDR3 sequences, 14% of them found once; the top ten carry around 10%. Trimming removed 4 bases at V and 2 bases at J, with 8 bases between. The CDR3 is 13 residues long. Germline V gene lookup returns CDR1 SGHRS and CDR2 YFSETQ. This receptor was obtained from a human donor who was either an allogeneic HSCT recipient or a stem cell or donor lymphocyte infusion donor (not recorded which). It is not recorded whose cells these are; they may come from a transplant donor. Sample: blood, either unsorted or a sorted T cell fraction (not recorded which). The rearrangement joins TRBV5-1 to TRBJ2-3; D gene ambiguous. The CDR3: CASSTDHTDTQYF. DNA for the CDR3: TGCGCCAGCAGCACGGACCACACAGATACGCAGTATTTT.